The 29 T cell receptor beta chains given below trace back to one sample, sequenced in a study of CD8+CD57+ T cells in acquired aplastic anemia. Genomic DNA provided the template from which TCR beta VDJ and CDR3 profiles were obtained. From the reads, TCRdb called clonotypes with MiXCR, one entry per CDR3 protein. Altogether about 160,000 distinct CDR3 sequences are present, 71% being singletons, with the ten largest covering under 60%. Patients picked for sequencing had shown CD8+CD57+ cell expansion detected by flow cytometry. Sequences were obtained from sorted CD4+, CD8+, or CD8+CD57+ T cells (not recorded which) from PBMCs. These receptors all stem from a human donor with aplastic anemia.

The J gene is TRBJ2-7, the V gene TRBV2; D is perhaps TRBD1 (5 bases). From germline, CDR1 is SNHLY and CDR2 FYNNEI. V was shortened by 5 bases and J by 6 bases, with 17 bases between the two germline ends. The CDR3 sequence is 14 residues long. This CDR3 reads CASSSLGAKGEQYF. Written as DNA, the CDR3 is TGTGCCAGCAGTTCCCTTGGGGCCAAGGGCGAGCAGTACTTC.

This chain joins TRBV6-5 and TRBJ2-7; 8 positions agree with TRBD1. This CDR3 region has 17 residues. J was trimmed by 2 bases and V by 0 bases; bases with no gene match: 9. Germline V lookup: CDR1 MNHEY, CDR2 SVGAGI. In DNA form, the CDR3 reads TGTGCCAGCAGTTACTCTTCTACCTCGACAGGGGCCTACGAGCAGTACTTC. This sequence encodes CASSYSSTSTGAYEQYF.

The CDR3, as DNA: TGCAGTGCTAATAAAGGACAGGGGTTTAGTACGCAGTATTTT. It encodes CSANKGQGFSTQYF. This rearrangement joins TRBV20-1 to TRBJ2-3, with TRBD1 matching over 9 bases. The CDR3 sequence is 14 residues long. V lost 4 bases to trimming and J lost 8 bases; unmatched junction nucleotides: 10. Per the germline V gene, CDR1 is DFQATT and CDR2 is SNEGSKA (reference sequence).

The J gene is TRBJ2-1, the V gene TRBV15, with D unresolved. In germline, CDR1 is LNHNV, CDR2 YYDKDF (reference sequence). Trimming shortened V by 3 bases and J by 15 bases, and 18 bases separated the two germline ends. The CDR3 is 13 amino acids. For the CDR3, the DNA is TGTGCCACCAGCAGCTTGGGATTTGAAAGGCTGTTCTTC. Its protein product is CATSSLGFERLFF.

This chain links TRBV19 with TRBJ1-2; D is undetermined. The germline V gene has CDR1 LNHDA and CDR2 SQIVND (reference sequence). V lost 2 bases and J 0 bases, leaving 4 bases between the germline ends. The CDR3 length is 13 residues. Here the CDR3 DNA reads TGTGCCAGTAGTATAAGTACTAACTATGGCTACACCTTC. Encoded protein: CASSISTNYGYTF.

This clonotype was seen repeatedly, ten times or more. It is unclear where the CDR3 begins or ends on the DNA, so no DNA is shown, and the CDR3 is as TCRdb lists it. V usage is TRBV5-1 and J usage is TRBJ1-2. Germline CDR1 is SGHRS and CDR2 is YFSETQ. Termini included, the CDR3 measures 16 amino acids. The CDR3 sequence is CASSSPIFGEDYGYTF.

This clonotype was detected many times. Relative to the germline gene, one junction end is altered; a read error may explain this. The CDR3 DNA reads TGTGCCAGCAGTGCCGGGACAGGGGGCAACGTCCTGACTTTC. It specifies CASSAGTGGNVLTF. V usage is TRBV6-4 and J usage is TRBJ2-6, with 11 bases lining up with TRBD1. The CDR3 extends over 14 amino acids. CDR1 and CDR2 (germline): MRHNA, SNTAGT.

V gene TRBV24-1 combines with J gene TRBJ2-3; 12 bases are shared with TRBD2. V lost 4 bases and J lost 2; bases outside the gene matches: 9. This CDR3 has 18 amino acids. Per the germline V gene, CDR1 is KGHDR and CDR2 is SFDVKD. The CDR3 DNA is TGTGCCACCAGTGAGCAACTAGCGGGAGGCCTTCTCACAGATACGCAGTATTTT. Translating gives CATSEQLAGGLLTDTQYF.

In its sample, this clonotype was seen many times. CDR3 sequence: CSASLAGGPGSYNEQFF. The CDR3 DNA sequence: TGCAGTGCTAGTCTAGCGGGAGGGCCGGGCTCCTACAATGAGCAGTTCTTC. The chain is built from TRBV20-1 and TRBJ2-1, with 12 positions matching TRBD2. Germline V gene lookup returns CDR1 DFQATT and CDR2 SNEGSKA (reference sequence). The V segment lost 3 bases and the J segment 0 bases; nucleotides outside the gene matches: 6. This CDR3 contains 17 residues.

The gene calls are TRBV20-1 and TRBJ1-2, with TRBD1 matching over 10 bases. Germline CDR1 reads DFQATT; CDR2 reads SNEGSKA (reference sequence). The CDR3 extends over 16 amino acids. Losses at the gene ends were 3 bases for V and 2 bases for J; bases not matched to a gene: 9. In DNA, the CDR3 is TGCAGTGCTAGTATGGACAGGGGGGGACTGAACTATGGCTACACCTTC. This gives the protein CSASMDRGGLNYGYTF.

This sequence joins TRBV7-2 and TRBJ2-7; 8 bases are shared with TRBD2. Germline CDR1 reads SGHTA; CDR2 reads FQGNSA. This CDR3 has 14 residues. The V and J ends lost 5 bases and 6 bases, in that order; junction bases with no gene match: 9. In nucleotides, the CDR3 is TGTGCCAGCAGCGCCGGGGGGGTTATGGGCGAGCAGTACTTC. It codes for CASSAGGVMGEQYF.

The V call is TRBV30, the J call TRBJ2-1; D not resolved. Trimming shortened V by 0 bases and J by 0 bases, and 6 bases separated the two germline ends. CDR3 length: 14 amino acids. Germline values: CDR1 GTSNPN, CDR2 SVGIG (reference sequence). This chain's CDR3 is CAWSVPGSYNEQFF. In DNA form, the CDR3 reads TGTGCCTGGAGTGTACCTGGCTCCTACAATGAGCAGTTCTTC.

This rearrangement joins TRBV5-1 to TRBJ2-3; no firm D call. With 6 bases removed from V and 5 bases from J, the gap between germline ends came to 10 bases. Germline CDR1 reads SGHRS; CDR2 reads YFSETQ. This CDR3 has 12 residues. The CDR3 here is CASNPTGDTQYF. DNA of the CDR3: TGCGCCAGCAACCCGACTGGAGATACGCAGTATTTT.

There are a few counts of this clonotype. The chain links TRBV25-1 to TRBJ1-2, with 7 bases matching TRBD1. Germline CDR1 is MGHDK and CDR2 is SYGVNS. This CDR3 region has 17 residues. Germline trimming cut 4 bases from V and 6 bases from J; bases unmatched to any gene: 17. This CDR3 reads CASSAPPGQSLADGYTF. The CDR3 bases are TGTGCCAGCAGTGCCCCACCGGGACAGAGTCTGGCGGATGGCTACACCTTC.

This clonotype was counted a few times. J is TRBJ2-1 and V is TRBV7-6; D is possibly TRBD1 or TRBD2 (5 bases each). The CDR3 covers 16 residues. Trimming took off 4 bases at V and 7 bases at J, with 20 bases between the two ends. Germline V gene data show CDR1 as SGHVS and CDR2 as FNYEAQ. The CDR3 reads CASSSNRDPLQNEQFF. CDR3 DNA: TGTGCCAGCAGCTCAAACCGGGACCCCTTACAAAATGAGCAGTTCTTC.

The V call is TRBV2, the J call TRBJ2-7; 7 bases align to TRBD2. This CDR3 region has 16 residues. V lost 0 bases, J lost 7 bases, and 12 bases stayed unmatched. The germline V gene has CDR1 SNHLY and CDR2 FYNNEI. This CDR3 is CASSEAWSSVGREQYF. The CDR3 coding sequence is TGTGCCAGCAGTGAAGCGTGGTCTAGCGTCGGGAGGGAGCAGTACTTC.

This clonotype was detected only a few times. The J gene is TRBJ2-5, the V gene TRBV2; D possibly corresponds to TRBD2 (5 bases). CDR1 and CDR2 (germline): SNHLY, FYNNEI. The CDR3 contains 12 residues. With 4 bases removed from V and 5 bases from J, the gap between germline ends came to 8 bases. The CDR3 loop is CASSAGSETQYF. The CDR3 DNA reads TGTGCCAGCAGTGCGGGGTCGGAGACCCAGTACTTC.

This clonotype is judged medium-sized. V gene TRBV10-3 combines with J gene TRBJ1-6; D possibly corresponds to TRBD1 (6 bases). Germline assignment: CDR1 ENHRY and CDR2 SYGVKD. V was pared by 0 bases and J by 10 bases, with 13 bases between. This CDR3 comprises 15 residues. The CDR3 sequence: CAISESDGTRSPLHF. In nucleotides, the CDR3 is TGTGCCATCAGTGAGTCGGACGGGACACGGTCACCCCTCCACTTT.

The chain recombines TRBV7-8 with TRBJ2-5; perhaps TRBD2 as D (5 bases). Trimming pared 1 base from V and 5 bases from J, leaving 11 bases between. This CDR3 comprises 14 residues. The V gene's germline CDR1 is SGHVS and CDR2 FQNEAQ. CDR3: CASSLVAGGETQYF. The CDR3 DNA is TGTGCCAGCAGCTTAGTCGCGGGCGGGGAGACCCAGTACTTC.

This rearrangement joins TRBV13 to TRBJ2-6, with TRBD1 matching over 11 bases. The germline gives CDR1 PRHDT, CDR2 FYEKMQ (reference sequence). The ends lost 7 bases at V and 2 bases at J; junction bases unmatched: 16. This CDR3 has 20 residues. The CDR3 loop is CASNLRVGTGGLTGANVLTF. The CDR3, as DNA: TGTGCCAGCAACCTAAGGGTCGGGACAGGGGGACTTACTGGGGCCAACGTCCTGACTTTC. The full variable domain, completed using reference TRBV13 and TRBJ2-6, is AAGVIQSPRHLIKEKRETATLKCYPIPRHDTVYWYQQGPGQDPQFLISFYEKMQSDKGSIPDRFSAQQFSDYHSELNMSSLELGDSALYFCASNLRVGTGGLTGANVLTFGAGSRLTVL.

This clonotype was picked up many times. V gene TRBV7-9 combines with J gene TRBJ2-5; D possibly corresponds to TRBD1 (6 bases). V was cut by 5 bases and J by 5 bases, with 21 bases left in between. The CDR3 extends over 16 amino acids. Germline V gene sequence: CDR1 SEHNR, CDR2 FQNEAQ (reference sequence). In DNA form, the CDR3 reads TGTGCCAGCAGCCCGTCCCCGACAGGCTGGAGGGAGACCCAGTACTTC. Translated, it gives CASSPSPTGWRETQYF.

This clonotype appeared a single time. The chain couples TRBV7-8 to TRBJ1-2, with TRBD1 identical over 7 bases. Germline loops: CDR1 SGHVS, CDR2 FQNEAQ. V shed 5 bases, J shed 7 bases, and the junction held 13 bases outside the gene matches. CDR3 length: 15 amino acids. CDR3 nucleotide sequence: TGTGCCAGCAGCCTCCGAGTTCAGGGGGGAGGTGGCTACACCTTC. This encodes CASSLRVQGGGGYTF. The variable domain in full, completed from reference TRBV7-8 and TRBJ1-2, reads GAGVSQSPRYKVAKRGQDVALRCDPISGHVSLFWYQQALGQGPEFLTYFQNEAQLDKSGLPSDRFFAERPEGSVSTLKIQRTQQEDSAVYLCASSLRVQGGGGYTFGSGTRLTVV.

CDR3 sequence: CATGRQGREQYF. DNA for the CDR3: TGTGCCACCGGAAGACAGGGGAGGGAGCAGTACTTC. This rearrangement joins TRBV10-3 to TRBJ2-7; 8 nucleotides align to TRBD1. With V trimmed by 10 bases and J by 7 bases, 9 bases remained unmatched. The CDR3 runs 12 residues. Germline values: CDR1 ENHRY, CDR2 SYGVKD.

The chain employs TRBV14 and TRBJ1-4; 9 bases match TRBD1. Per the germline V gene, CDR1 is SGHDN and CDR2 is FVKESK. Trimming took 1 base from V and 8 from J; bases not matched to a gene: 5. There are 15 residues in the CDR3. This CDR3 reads CASSQAGTGREKLFF. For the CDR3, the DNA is TGTGCCAGCAGCCAAGCCGGGACAGGGCGCGAAAAACTGTTTTTT.

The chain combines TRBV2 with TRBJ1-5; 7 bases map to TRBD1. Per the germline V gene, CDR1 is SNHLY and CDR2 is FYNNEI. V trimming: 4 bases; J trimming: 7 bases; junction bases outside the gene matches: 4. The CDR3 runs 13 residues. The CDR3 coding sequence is TGTGCCAGCAGTGCAGGACAGGAGCAGCCCCAGCATTTT. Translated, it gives CASSAGQEQPQHF.

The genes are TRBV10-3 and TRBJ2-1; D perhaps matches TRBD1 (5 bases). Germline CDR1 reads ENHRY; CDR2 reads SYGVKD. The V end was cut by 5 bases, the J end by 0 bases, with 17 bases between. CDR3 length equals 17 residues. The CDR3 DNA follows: TGTGCCATCAGTCTCGGCAGGGCGAATAGCTCCTACAATGAGCAGTTCTTC. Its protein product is CAISLGRANSSYNEQFF.

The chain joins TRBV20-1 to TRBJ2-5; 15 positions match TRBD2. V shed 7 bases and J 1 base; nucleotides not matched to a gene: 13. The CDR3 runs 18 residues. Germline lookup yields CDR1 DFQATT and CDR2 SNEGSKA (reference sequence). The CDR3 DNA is TGCAGTGTTGGCACTGGACTAGCGGGGGGGATTGCCCAAGAGACCCAGTACTTC. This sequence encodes CSVGTGLAGGIAQETQYF.

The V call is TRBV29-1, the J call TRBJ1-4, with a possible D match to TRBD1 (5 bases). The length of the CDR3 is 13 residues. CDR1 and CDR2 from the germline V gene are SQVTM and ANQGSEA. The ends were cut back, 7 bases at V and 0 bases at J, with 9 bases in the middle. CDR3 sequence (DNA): TGCAGCGCGGGGGGAACAACTAATGAAAAACTGTTTTTT. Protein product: CSAGGTTNEKLFF.

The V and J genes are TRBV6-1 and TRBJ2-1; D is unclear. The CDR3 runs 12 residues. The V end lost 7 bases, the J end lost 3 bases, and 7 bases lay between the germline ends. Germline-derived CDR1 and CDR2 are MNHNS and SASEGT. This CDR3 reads CASKTDYNEQFF. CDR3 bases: TGTGCCAGCAAGACGGACTACAATGAGCAGTTCTTC.